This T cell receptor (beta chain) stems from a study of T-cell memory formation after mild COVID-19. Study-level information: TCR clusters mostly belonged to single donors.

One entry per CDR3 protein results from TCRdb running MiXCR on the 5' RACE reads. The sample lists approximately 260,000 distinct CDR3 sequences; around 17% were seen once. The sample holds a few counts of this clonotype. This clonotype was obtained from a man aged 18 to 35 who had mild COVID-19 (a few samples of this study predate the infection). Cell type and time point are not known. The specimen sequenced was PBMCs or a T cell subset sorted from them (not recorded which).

CDR3 DNA: TGTGCCAGCAGTGGGTCTGGGGCCAACGTCCTGACTTTC. Translated: CASSGSGANVLTF. This chain uses TRBV11-2 with TRBJ2-6; unclear D gene. Germline assignment: CDR1 SGHAT and CDR2 FQNNGV. V lost 6 bases and J 1 base, leaving 4 bases between the germline ends. The CDR3 is made up of 13 amino acids.